The table lists the clone carrying this TCR beta chain with many counts. The antigen is not known. This record belongs to a study of early T cells in non-severe SARS-CoV-2 infection. Study background: Sequenced bulk RNA came from whole blood that was unsorted, and chains were unpaired. Broader study findings: The matching step, a VDJdb search, favored anti-spike CD8 responses and missed private and CD4 specificities.

Unique molecular identifier tags were affixed to discrete cDNA molecules. TCRdb fed the 5' RACE reads into MiXCR, producing one record per CDR3 protein. The sample has under 35,000 distinct CDR3 sequences; about 7% are singletons. Germline CDR1 ENHRY, CDR2 SYGVKD. CDR3 size: 15 residues. V was shortened by 0 bases and J by 2 bases, with 8 bases between the two germline ends. The receptor was isolated from an adult who was a healthcare worker with PCR-confirmed SARS-CoV-2 infection or an uninfected control (not recorded which). Sequencing was carried out using whole blood. V and J are TRBV10-3 and TRBJ2-1; no clear D. CDR3 coding DNA: TGTGCCATCAGTGAGTCGTCGAGAACCTACAATGAGCAGTTCTTC. It encodes CAISESSRTYNEQFF.